This is a list of T cell receptor beta chains from one sample in a study of Graves' ophthalmopathy and Graves' hyperthyroidism. From the multiplex PCR reads, TCRdb called clonotypes with MiXCR, one entry per CDR3 protein. The sample carries about 1.1 million distinct CDR3 sequences, approximately 35% recorded once. Sequencing was done on a sample of peripheral blood or thyroid tissue (not recorded which). These receptors were collected from an adult man with Graves' hyperthyroidism. CDR3s include the opening cysteine and the closing phenylalanine or tryptophan. D genes are given only for firm matches. Clone size is not always given. Where it is, it says once, few, many or a class for expanded clones.

clone size | D gene | J gene | V gene | CDR3 protein | CDR3 DNA
many | TRBD1 | TRBJ1-4 | TRBV19 | CASSPGGQGFEKLFF | TGTGCCAGTAGTCCAGGAGGACAGGGCTTTGAAAAACTGTTTTTT
many | . | TRBJ2-5 | TRBV5-1 | CASSLRAGTGQETQYF | TGCGCCAGCAGCTTACGGGCGGGGACGGGCCAAGAGACCCAGTACTTC
many | TRBD1 | TRBJ2-5 | TRBV5-1 | CASSLTGTGHQETQYF | TGCGCCAGCAGCTTAACCGGGACAGGGCACCAAGAGACCCAGTACTTC
. | . | TRBJ1-1 | TRBV6-2/TRBV6-3 | CASLDSSNTEAFF | TGTGCCAGCCTGGACAGCTCGAACACTGAAGCTTTCTTT
. | . | TRBJ2-7 | TRBV7-2 | CASSAQGRGQPQQYF | TGTGCCAGCAGCGCACAGGGACGGGGGCAGCCCCAGCAGTACTTC
. | TRBD1 | TRBJ1-6 | TRBV11-2 | CASSLVGTENSPLHF | TGTGCCAGCAGCTTAGTCGGGACAGAGAATTCACCCCTCCACTTT
many | . | TRBJ2-7 | TRBV29-1 | CSVGGIEQYF | TGCAGCGTTGGTGGAATCGAGCAGTACTTC
. | . | TRBJ2-7 | TRBV28 | CASSLIVGRHEQYF | TGTGCCAGCAGTTTAATAGTCGGGCGACACGAGCAGTACTTC
. | . | TRBJ2-7 | TRBV5-6 | CASSFFTGWGYEQYF | TGTGCCAGCAGCTTTTTTACAGGTTGGGGCTACGAGCAGTACTTC
. | . | TRBJ1-6 | TRBV7-3 | CASSPLGGGNSPLHF | TGTGCCAGCAGCCCCCTGGGGGGGGGGAATTCACCCCTCCACTTT
many | TRBD1 | TRBJ1-5 | TRBV29-1 | CSVSGTGSSSNQPQHF | TGCAGCGTATCCGGGACAGGTTCTTCTAGCAATCAGCCCCAGCATTTT
many | . | TRBJ1-5 | TRBV10-3 | CAISDRNSNQPQHF | TGTGCCATCAGTGACAGAAATAGCAATCAGCCCCAGCATTTT
many | TRBD1 | TRBJ1-5 | TRBV24-1 | CATSDGPGQGAQPQHF | TGTGCCACCAGTGATGGCCCGGGACAGGGTGCGCAGCCCCAGCATTTT
once | . | TRBJ2-2 | TRBV12-3/TRBV12-4 | CASSFEGPGTGELFF | TGTGCCAGCAGTTTCGAGGGGCCGGGCACCGGGGAGCTGTTTTTT
once | . | TRBJ1-1 | TRBV29-1 | CSVGTSRAYTEAFF | TGCAGCGTTGGTACCTCCAGGGCGTACACTGAAGCTTTCTTT
. | . | TRBJ2-7 | TRBV4-1 | CASSQDPGGVSLYEQYF | TGCGCCAGCAGCCAGGACCCGGGTGGGGTTTCCCTCTACGAGCAGTACTTC
many | TRBD1 | TRBJ1-5 | TRBV19 | CASSTQDRVSNQPQHF | TGTGCCAGTAGTACACAGGACAGGGTTAGCAATCAGCCCCAGCATTTT
few | TRBD1 | TRBJ1-2 | TRBV28 | CASTSPEGQGARGYTF | TGTGCCAGCACCTCTCCCGAGGGACAGGGGGCGCGTGGCTACACCTTC
many | TRBD2 | TRBJ2-5 | TRBV11-2 | CASSTTSGTETQYF | TGTGCCAGCAGCACAACTAGCGGGACAGAGACCCAGTACTTC
. | TRBD1 | TRBJ1-6 | TRBV19 | CATYQTGGSPLHF | TGTGCCACTTACCAGACAGGGGGCTCACCCCTCCACTTT
many | . | TRBJ1-4 | TRBV2 | CASIGGRTTNEKLFF | TGTGCCAGCATCGGTGGCAGGACAACTAATGAAAAACTGTTTTTT
. | TRBD1 | TRBJ1-2 | TRBV2 | CASTNPKTGSNYGYTF | TGTGCCAGCACCAACCCCAAGACAGGGAGCAACTATGGCTACACCTTC
many | . | TRBJ2-6 | TRBV19 | CASSPYGGSSSGANVLTF | TGTGCCAGTAGTCCCTACGGAGGCTCGAGCTCTGGGGCCAACGTCCTGACTTTC
many | . | TRBJ1-2 | TRBV29-1 | CSAGGGGSFYGYTF | TGCAGCGCCGGGGGGGGAGGATCTTTCTATGGCTACACCTTC
many | . | TRBJ1-5 | TRBV12-3/TRBV12-4 | CASSFLAPKPQHF | TGTGCCAGCAGTTTCTTGGCCCCGAAGCCCCAGCATTTT
. | . | TRBJ1-2 | TRBV7-8 | CASSLVGDMGYTF | TGTGCCAGCAGCTTAGTGGGGGACATGGGCTACACCTTC
once | TRBD1 | TRBJ1-1 | TRBV9 | CASSVAGGSSRTEAFF | TGTGCCAGCAGCGTGGCAGGGGGCTCGTCTCGCACTGAAGCTTTCTTT
. | TRBD1 | TRBJ1-4 | TRBV6-6 | CASRTGTATNEKLFF | TGTGCCAGCAGGACCGGGACAGCAACTAATGAAAAACTGTTTTTT
few | . | TRBJ1-5 | TRBV20-1 | CSAYDFSNQPQHF | TGCAGTGCTTACGACTTCAGCAATCAGCCCCAGCATTTT
many | TRBD1 | TRBJ2-7 | TRBV2 | CASRGDRGYEQYF | TGTGCCAGCAGGGGGGACAGGGGCTACGAGCAGTACTTC
many | . | TRBJ1-1 | TRBV10-3 | CAISGEDREAFF | TGTGCCATCAGTGGAGAAGACAGAGAAGCTTTCTTT
few | . | TRBJ1-2 | TRBV3-1 | CASSQGVQANYGYTF | TGTGCCAGCAGCCAAGGGGTCCAGGCTAACTATGGCTACACCTTC
few | . | TRBJ2-2 | TRBV12-3/TRBV12-4 | CASSLAFGATGELFF | TGTGCCAGCAGTTTAGCTTTTGGAGCCACCGGGGAGCTGTTTTTT
. | . | TRBJ2-5 | TRBV10-3 | CASSYEDGRETQYF | TGTGCCAGCAGTTACGAAGATGGCCGGGAGACCCAGTACTTC
few | . | TRBJ2-7 | TRBV9 | CASSAQDAPNYEQYF | TGTGCCAGCAGCGCGCAGGACGCGCCGAACTACGAGCAGTACTTC
many | TRBD1 | TRBJ1-2 | TRBV5-1 | CASSRTWTGWEGYTF | TGCGCCAGCAGCAGGACATGGACAGGATGGGAAGGCTACACCTTC
. | . | TRBJ1-5 | TRBV19 | CASSMPRQPQHF | TGTGCCAGTAGTATGCCCCGGCAGCCCCAGCATTTT
. | . | TRBJ1-2 | TRBV9 | CASSQEGPGMSYGYTF | TGTGCCAGCAGCCAAGAGGGGCCAGGGATGAGCTATGGCTACACCTTC
few | . | TRBJ1-5 | TRBV5-8 | CASSLDPGNQPQHF | TGTGCCAGCAGCTTGGACCCAGGAAATCAGCCCCAGCATTTT
once | . | TRBJ2-7 | TRBV20-1 | CSARVVAGGGAREQYF | TGCAGTGCTAGAGTCGTAGCTGGGGGTGGGGCTCGCGAGCAGTACTTC
. | TRBD2 | TRBJ2-5 | TRBV7-9 | CASRPPRGVRYF | TGTGCCAGCAGACCTCCTCGGGGGGTTCGGTACTTC
. | TRBD1 | TRBJ2-7 | TRBV5-6 | CASSVRQGTYEQYF | TGTGCCAGCAGCGTTAGACAGGGGACCTACGAGCAGTACTTC